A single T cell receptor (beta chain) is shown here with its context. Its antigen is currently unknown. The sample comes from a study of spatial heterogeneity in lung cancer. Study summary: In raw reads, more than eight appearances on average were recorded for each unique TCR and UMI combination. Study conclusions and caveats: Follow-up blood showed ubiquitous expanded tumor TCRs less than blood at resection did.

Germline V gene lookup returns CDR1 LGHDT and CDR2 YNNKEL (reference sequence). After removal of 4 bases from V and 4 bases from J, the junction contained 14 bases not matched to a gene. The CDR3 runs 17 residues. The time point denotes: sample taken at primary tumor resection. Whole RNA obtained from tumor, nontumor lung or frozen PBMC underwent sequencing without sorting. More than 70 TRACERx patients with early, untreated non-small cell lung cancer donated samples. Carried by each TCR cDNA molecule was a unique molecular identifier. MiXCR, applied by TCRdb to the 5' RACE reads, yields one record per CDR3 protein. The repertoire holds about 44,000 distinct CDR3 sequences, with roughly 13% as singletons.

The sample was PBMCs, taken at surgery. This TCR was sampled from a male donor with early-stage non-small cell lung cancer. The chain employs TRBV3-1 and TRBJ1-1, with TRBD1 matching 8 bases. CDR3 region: CASSRRTGIWGVTEAFF. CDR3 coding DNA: TGTGCCAGCAGCCGAAGGACAGGGATATGGGGTGTCACTGAAGCTTTCTTT. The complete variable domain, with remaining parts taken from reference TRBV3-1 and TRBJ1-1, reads DTAVSQTPKYLVTQMGNDKSIKCEQNLGHDTMYWYKQDSKKFLKIMFSYNNKELIINETVPNRFSPKSPDKAHLNLHINSLELGDSAVYFCASSRRTGIWGVTEAFFGQGTRLTVV.